This T cell receptor beta chain was captured in a study of beta chain features in type 1 diabetes. Overall study results and limits: Comparison showed that naive, central memory and Treg TCRB repertoires appeared more similar among patients than among healthy donors.

The CDR3 extends over 15 amino acids. The germline V and J ends were trimmed by 2 bases and 1 base, with 9 bases remaining between them. CDR1 and CDR2 from the germline V gene are KGHSH and LQKENI. The entirety of the isolated RNA underwent reverse transcription, so expressed TCRB transcripts were sequenced. Produced via immunoSEQ multiplex PCR; TCRdb's table is partial and in-frame only. The repertoire consists of 300,000 to 350,000 clones, with about 14% occurring once and the leading ten covering approximately 6.7%. CD4+ naive, central memory, regulatory and stem cell-like memory subsets were isolated by sorting on CD45RO/CCR7/CD25/CD127/CD95/CD27. There are a few counts of this clone. What it recognizes is unknown.

This sequence originates from a man aged 25 to 40 in good health. V usage is TRBV18 and J usage is TRBJ1-3; no clear D gene. The sample taken for sequencing was central memory CD4+ T cells from blood. In DNA form, the CDR3 reads TGTGCCAGCTCACCATTCCGGGATTCTGGAAACACCATATATTTT. Translation: CASSPFRDSGNTIYF.